These 5 T cell receptor beta chains came from one sample sequenced in a study of shared clonotypes between healthy human individuals. Sequencing used immunoSEQ multiplex PCR; TCRdb keeps in-frame clones, though not all of them. The sample contains roughly 2.4 million clones, approximately 96% of which appear only once. Input material: naive CD4+ T cells sorted from blood. Subset noted: CD45RA+ positively selected. These receptors were taken from a man aged 18 to 30 in good health.

J is TRBJ2-7 and V is TRBV2; 10 positions agree with TRBD1. The ends lost 5 bases at V and 2 bases at J; junction bases unmatched: 6. There are 15 residues in the CDR3. Germline V gene sequence: CDR1 SNHLY, CDR2 FYNNEI. Here the CDR3 DNA reads TGTGCCAGCAGTAATCCGGGACAGGGGACCTACGAGCAGTACTTC. Amino acid sequence: CASSNPGQGTYEQYF.

The chain's CDR3 is CASSLRTALDEQYF. In DNA form, the CDR3 reads TGTGCCAGCAGTCTCAGGACAGCCCTAGACGAGCAGTACTTC. The chain is built from TRBV27 and TRBJ2-7, with a possible D match to TRBD1 (6 bases). V lost 5 bases and J 5 bases, leaving 16 bases between the germline ends. Germline V CDR1 and CDR2: MNHEY, SMNVEV (reference sequence). This CDR3 has 14 residues.

J is TRBJ1-1 and V is TRBV7-9; 9 bases map to TRBD1. CDR3 size: 13 residues. J gave up 9 bases and V 5 bases, and 7 bases lay outside the gene matches. Germline V gives CDR1 SEHNR, CDR2 FQNEAQ (reference sequence). The CDR3 DNA reads as TGTGCCAGCAGCGATTGGGACAGGGAAAAAGCTTTCTTT. It translates to CASSDWDREKAFF.

The chain joins TRBV6-6 to TRBJ1-3; D unresolved. V shed 5 bases and J shed 1 base, with 12 bases lying between them. Per the germline V gene, CDR1 is MNHNY and CDR2 is SVGAGI (reference sequence). There are 15 residues in the CDR3. The CDR3 region has the DNA TGTGCCAGCAGTCCCAACTGGGCTTCTGGAAACACCATATATTTT. It specifies CASSPNWASGNTIYF.

CDR3 protein: CASSPAGQFSNQPQHF. The CDR3 DNA is TGTGCCAGCAGTCCCGCGGGGCAGTTTAGCAATCAGCCCCAGCATTTT. This sequence joins TRBV6-6 and TRBJ1-5; the D gene is possibly TRBD1 (5 bases). The germline V and J ends were trimmed by 5 bases and 0 bases, with 14 bases remaining between them. In germline, CDR1 is MNHNY, CDR2 SVGAGI (reference sequence). The CDR3 consists of 16 residues.